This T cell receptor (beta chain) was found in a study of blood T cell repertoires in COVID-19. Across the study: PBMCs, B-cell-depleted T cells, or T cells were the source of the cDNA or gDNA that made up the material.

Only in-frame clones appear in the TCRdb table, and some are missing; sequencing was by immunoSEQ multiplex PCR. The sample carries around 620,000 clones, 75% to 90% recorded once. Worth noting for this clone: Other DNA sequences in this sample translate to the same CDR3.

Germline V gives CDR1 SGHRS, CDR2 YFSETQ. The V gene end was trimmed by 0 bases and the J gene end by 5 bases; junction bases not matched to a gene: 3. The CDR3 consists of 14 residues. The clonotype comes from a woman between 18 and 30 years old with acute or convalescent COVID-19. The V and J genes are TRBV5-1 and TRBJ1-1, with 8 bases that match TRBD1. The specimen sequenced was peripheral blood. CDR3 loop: CASSLVQGGTEAFF. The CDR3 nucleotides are TGCGCCAGCAGCTTGGTACAGGGGGGGACTGAAGCTTTCTTT.